The following is a T cell receptor beta chain sequence with its context. This entry is derived from a study of blood T cell repertoires in COVID-19. Across the study: Samples representing acute and convalescent COVID-19 were sourced from the United States, Italy and Spain. Sources were T cells, B-cell-depleted T cells, or PBMCs; the material itself was cDNA or gDNA.

Trimming cost V 4 bases and J 6 bases, with 15 bases left between them. In germline, CDR1 is SGHRS, CDR2 YFSETQ. The CDR3 sequence is 14 residues long. Authors' processing steps: Estimates of nucleated cell counts were drawn from the amplification of reference gene primers. TCRdb keeps only in-frame clones here, not all; method: immunoSEQ multiplex PCR. The V and J calls and the clone size are those of that table, but D and trimming were determined from the DNA. The data hold about 80,000 clones, with about four fifths observed a single time. The genes are TRBV5-1 and TRBJ2-3, with TRBD2 as a possible D gene (6 bases). The sequencing sample was made of peripheral blood. The receptor comes from a human donor in a cohort sampled during active COVID-19. This chain's CDR3 is CASSPLTSMDTQYF. The DNA for the CDR3 is TGCGCCAGCAGCCCCCTGACTAGTATGGATACGCAGTATTTT.